The 21 T cell receptor beta chains presented below share a single source sample, sequenced in a study of OX40 agonist ivuxolimab in advanced cancers. Sequenced by immunoSEQ multiplex PCR; TCRdb stores in-frame clones only, minus some. The table includes some 62,000 clones, under 95% detected once. The source material was CD4+ or CD8+ T cells sorted from blood, sampled in a trial of the OX40 agonist ivuxolimab. The receptors derive from an adult with an advanced solid tumor such as melanoma, head and neck, liver or kidney cancer.

The V gene is TRBV19, the J gene TRBJ1-2, with D possibly TRBD1 on 5 matching bases. The germline V and J ends were trimmed by 5 bases and 5 bases, with 12 bases remaining between them. The germline V gene has CDR1 LNHDA and CDR2 SQIVND (reference sequence). This CDR3 has 13 amino acids. The CDR3 here is CASSPGRGYGYTF. The CDR3 bases are TGTGCCAGTAGTCCAGGCCGGGGGTATGGCTACACCTTC.

V is TRBV29-1 and J is TRBJ2-7; perhaps TRBD1 as D (5 bases). With 4 bases removed from V and 3 bases from J, the gap between germline ends came to 7 bases. The CDR3 consists of 11 residues. Germline loops: CDR1 SQVTM, CDR2 ANQGSEA. For the CDR3, the DNA is TGCAGCGTTGTCCAGGGCTACGAGCAGTACTTC. Its protein product is CSVVQGYEQYF.

The rearrangement joins TRBV5-8 to TRBJ1-5, with 7 bases aligning to TRBD1. From germline, CDR1 is SGHTS and CDR2 YDEGEE. J lost 10 bases, V lost 0 bases, and 10 bases had no gene match. CDR3 length: 15 amino acids. CDR3 DNA sequence: TGTGCCAGCAGCTTGGGCAGGCGACAGGGAAGCCCCCAGCATTTT. Amino acids: CASSLGRRQGSPQHF.

Written as DNA, the CDR3 is TGTGCCAGCAGTTCCGGGGTCATGAGGGGGTCCACTGAAGCTTTCTTT. It codes for CASSSGVMRGSTEAFF. The V call is TRBV6-5, the J call TRBJ1-1, with a tentative D call TRBD1 (6 bases). Between the trimmed V and J ends, which lost 4 bases and 4 bases, there was a span of 19 bases. The germline gives CDR1 MNHEY, CDR2 SVGAGI. The CDR3 is 16 residues long.

This rearrangement joins TRBV10-3 to TRBJ2-7; 8 bases agree with TRBD1. V shed 7 bases, J shed 2 bases, and the junction held 7 bases outside the gene matches. The germline CDR1 and CDR2 sequences are ENHRY and SYGVKD. The CDR3 runs to 14 residues. Written as DNA, the CDR3 is TGTGCCATCACACCGGGACAGGCCACCTACGAGCAGTACTTC. Translated: CAITPGQATYEQYF.

The chain has TRBV2 and TRBJ2-7; no clear D. Germline V gives CDR1 SNHLY, CDR2 FYNNEI. This CDR3 has 14 amino acids. V lost 3 bases and J lost 0, with 9 bases in between. In nucleotides, the CDR3 is TGTGCCAGCAGTGATCGTACGAGCTCCTACGAGCAGTACTTC. It translates to CASSDRTSSYEQYF.

This sequence joins TRBV30 and TRBJ2-1; 9 nucleotides agree with TRBD2. The CDR3 spans 14 residues. J was trimmed by 0 bases and V by 8 bases; bases with no gene match: 5. Germline V CDR1 and CDR2: GTSNPN, SVGIG (reference sequence). CDR3 nucleotide sequence: TGTGCCGAAAGCGGGGGGAGCTCCTACAATGAGCAGTTCTTC. It yields the protein CAESGGSSYNEQFF.

The J gene is TRBJ2-7, the V gene TRBV19; 9 bases map to TRBD1. The CDR3 length is 17 residues. Trimming at V came to 4 bases and at J to 2 bases, leaving 12 bases not matched to a gene. Germline V CDR1 and CDR2: LNHDA, SQIVND (reference sequence). The CDR3: CASSRALVGQGTYEQYF. The CDR3 nucleotides are TGTGCCAGTAGTAGGGCTTTAGTGGGACAGGGCACCTACGAGCAGTACTTC.

The gene calls are TRBV5-1 and TRBJ2-3; 12 nucleotides line up with TRBD2. Looked up from germline, CDR1 is SGHRS and CDR2 is YFSETQ. This CDR3 spans 18 amino acids. Trimming cost V 2 bases and J 5 bases; bases outside gene matches: 12. CDR3 protein: CASSLQLGLAGSGDTQYF. The CDR3 region has the DNA TGCGCCAGCAGCTTACAACTGGGACTAGCGGGTTCGGGAGATACGCAGTATTTT. Together with reference TRBV5-1 and TRBJ2-3, the CDR3 gives the full variable domain: KAGVTQTPRYLIKTRGQQVTLSCSPISGHRSVSWYQQTPGQGLQFLFEYFSETQRNKGNFPGRFSGRQFSNSRSEMNVSTLELGDSALYLCASSLQLGLAGSGDTQYFGPGTRLTVL.

The chain couples TRBV5-1 to TRBJ2-2; D is undetermined. Trimming took off 4 bases at V and 0 bases at J, with 10 bases between the two ends. The germline V gene has CDR1 SGHRS and CDR2 YFSETQ. The CDR3 contains 15 residues. CDR3 coding DNA: TGCGCCAGCAGCCCCCGAGACGCGAACACCGGGGAGCTGTTTTTT. It encodes CASSPRDANTGELFF.

V usage is TRBV19 and J usage is TRBJ1-4, with D unclear. In germline, CDR1 is LNHDA, CDR2 SQIVND (reference sequence). V was pared by 3 bases and J by 8 bases, with 13 bases between. CDR3 length equals 14 residues. Written as DNA, the CDR3 is TGTGCCAGTAGTATGGGTACTACCCAGGAAAAACTGTTTTTT. Protein: CASSMGTTQEKLFF. The complete variable domain, with remaining parts taken from reference TRBV19 and TRBJ1-4, reads DGGITQSPKYLFRKEGQNVTLSCEQNLNHDAMYWYRQDPGQGLRLIYYSQIVNDFQKGDIAEGYSVSREKKESFPLTVTSAQKNPTAFYLCASSMGTTQEKLFFGSGTQLSVL.

Turning to this clone: One end of the junction is discordant with germline, which a read error may explain. The chain couples TRBV7-7 to TRBJ2-6; D gene unclear. CDR3 length equals 15 residues. Per the germline V gene, CDR1 is SSHAT and CDR2 is FNYEAQ (reference sequence). The CDR3, as DNA: TGTGCTAGCAGCTTAGGCGGCTCTGGGGCCAACGTCCTGACTTTC. Translation gives CASSLGGSGANVLTF.

This chain uses TRBV7-9 with TRBJ1-4; no clear D. CDR1 and CDR2 from the germline V gene are SEHNR and FQNEAQ (reference sequence). The CDR3 has 15 residues. V was trimmed by 1 base and J by 4 bases, leaving 10 bases between them. Written as DNA, the CDR3 is TGTGCCAGCAGCTTAGAATGGCGTCGTAATGAAAAACTGTTTTTT. It translates to CASSLEWRRNEKLFF.

This rearrangement joins TRBV27 to TRBJ2-3; unclear D gene. Deletions cut 3 bases from V and 3 bases from J, with 13 bases between. The CDR3 runs to 15 residues. Germline-derived CDR1 and CDR2 are MNHEY and SMNVEV (reference sequence). This CDR3 reads CASSFFSYGTDTQYF. The CDR3 coding sequence is TGTGCCAGCAGTTTCTTTTCATACGGGACAGATACGCAGTATTTT.

This clone was seen only once. The V gene is TRBV5-5, the J gene TRBJ2-7; maybe TRBD2 (5 bases). This CDR3 has 14 residues. Germline V gene lookup returns CDR1 SGHKS and CDR2 YYEKEE (reference sequence). V lost 1 base and J 0 bases, leaving 8 bases between the germline ends. CDR3 coding DNA: TGTGCCAGCAGCTTGCTGAGCGGCTCCTACGAGCAGTACTTC. Protein product: CASSLLSGSYEQYF.

This chain joins TRBV4-2 and TRBJ2-2; D uncertain. Germline V lookup: CDR1 LGHNA, CDR2 YNFKEQ. The V end lost 7 bases, the J end lost 5 bases, and 14 bases lay between the germline ends. The CDR3 spans 14 residues. CDR3 loop: CASTPLSGTGELFF. The DNA of the CDR3 is TGTGCCAGCACCCCCCTGAGTGGAACCGGGGAGCTGTTTTTT.

The chain has TRBV18 and TRBJ2-5; 14 nucleotides line up with TRBD2. J gave up 1 base and V 5 bases, and 3 bases lay outside the gene matches. The CDR3 length is 16 residues. Germline assignment: CDR1 KGHSH and CDR2 LQKENI. CDR3 in DNA: TGTGCCAGCTCAGGACTAGCGGGAGGCTTCCAAGAGACCCAGTACTTC. Translating gives CASSGLAGGFQETQYF.

The gene calls are TRBV30 and TRBJ2-2; D tentatively fits TRBD1 or TRBD2 (5 bases each). The length of the CDR3 is 14 residues. The germline V gene encodes CDR1 GTSNPN and CDR2 SVGIG (reference sequence). The ends were cut back, 2 bases at V and 3 bases at J, with 10 bases in the middle. The CDR3 DNA reads TGTGCCTGGAGTTTGGGGGTTTACACCGGGGAGCTGTTTTTT. Its translation is CAWSLGVYTGELFF. The full variable domain, in which reference TRBV30 and TRBJ2-2 provide the parts outside the CDR3, is SQTIHQWPATLVQPVGSPLSLECTVEGTSNPNLYWYRQAAGRGLQLLFYSVGIGQISSEVPQNLSASRPQDRQFILSSKKLLLSDSGFYLCAWSLGVYTGELFFGEGSRLTVL.

The chain combines TRBV6-1 with TRBJ2-1, with 10 positions matching TRBD2. The CDR3 is made up of 15 amino acids. Germline loops: CDR1 MNHNS, CDR2 SASEGT. V dropped 6 bases and J dropped 4; count of bases not matched to a gene: 6. CDR3 sequence reads: CASSKREGLYNEQFF. CDR3 nucleotides: TGTGCCAGCAGCAAGCGGGAGGGCCTATACAATGAGCAGTTCTTC.

The chain carries TRBV7-2 and TRBJ2-2; D is unresolved. The germline gives CDR1 SGHTA, CDR2 FQGNSA. V was pared by 1 base and J by 4 bases, with 10 bases between. The CDR3 has 15 residues. Here the CDR3 DNA reads TGTGCCAGCAGCTTAGTCGTAACCTCCACCGGGGAGCTGTTTTTT. Encoded protein: CASSLVVTSTGELFF.

The rearrangement links TRBV28 to TRBJ2-7, with D possibly matching TRBD2 (6 bases). The germline CDR1 and CDR2 sequences are MDHEN and SYDVKM. The V end was cut by 4 bases, the J end by 5 bases, with 24 bases between. The CDR3 is 17 residues long. Here the CDR3 DNA reads TGTGCCAGCAGTTCTCCTGGTGAAGCGGGCAACGGGAACGAGCAGTACTTC. It translates to CASSSPGEAGNGNEQYF. Complete variable domain (other parts from reference TRBV28 and TRBJ2-7): DVKVTQSSRYLVKRTGEKVFLECVQDMDHENMFWYRQDPGLGLRLIYFSYDVKMKEKGDIPEGYSVSREKKERFSLILESASTNQTSMYLCASSSPGEAGNGNEQYFGPGTRLTVT.